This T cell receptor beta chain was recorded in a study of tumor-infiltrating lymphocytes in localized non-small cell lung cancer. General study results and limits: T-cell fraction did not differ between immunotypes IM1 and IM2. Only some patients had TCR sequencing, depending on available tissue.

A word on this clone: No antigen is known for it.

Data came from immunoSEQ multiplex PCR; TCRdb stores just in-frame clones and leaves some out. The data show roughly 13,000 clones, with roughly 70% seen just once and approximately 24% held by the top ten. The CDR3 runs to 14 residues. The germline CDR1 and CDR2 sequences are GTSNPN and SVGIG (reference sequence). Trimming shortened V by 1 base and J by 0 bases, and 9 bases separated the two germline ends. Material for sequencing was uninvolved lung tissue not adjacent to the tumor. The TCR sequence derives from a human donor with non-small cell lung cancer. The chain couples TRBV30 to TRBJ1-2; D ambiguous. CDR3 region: CAWSEGRSNYGYTF. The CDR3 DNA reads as TGTGCCTGGAGTGAGGGCAGGTCTAACTATGGCTACACCTTC. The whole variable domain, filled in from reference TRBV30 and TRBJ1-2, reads SQTIHQWPATLVQPVGSPLSLECTVEGTSNPNLYWYRQAAGRGLQLLFYSVGIGQISSEVPQNLSASRPQDRQFILSSKKLLLSDSGFYLCAWSEGRSNYGYTFGSGTRLTVV.